The 9 T cell receptor beta chains listed next were all sequenced from one sample in a study of T cells after yellow fever vaccination. TCRdb re-called the 5' RACE reads through MiXCR, storing one row per CDR3 protein. The sample has around 250,000 distinct CDR3 sequences, over 4.5% seen once; the top ten hold 2.5% to 4%. The specimen comprised CD4+ T cells sorted from PBMCs, sampled on the day of the yellow fever booster vaccination. The receptors originated from a man between 18 and 29 years old who received the YFV17D yellow fever vaccine.

The J gene is TRBJ2-3, the V gene TRBV24-1; 8 bases agree with TRBD1. Trimming at V came to 4 bases and at J to 2 bases, leaving 7 bases not matched to a gene. Germline V gene data show CDR1 as KGHDR and CDR2 as SFDVKD. This CDR3 spans 16 amino acids. The CDR3, as DNA: TGTGCCACCAGTGACACCGGGACAGGATCCACAGATACGCAGTATTTT. This translates into CATSDTGTGSTDTQYF.

V gene TRBV21-1 combines with J gene TRBJ1-2. TRBV21-1 represents a pseudogene. The CDR3 contains 17 residues. The CDR3 DNA sequence: TGTGCCAGCAGCAAATGCCACTTAGTAGAGACTAACTATGGCTACACCTTC. The encoded protein is CASSKCHLVETNYGYTF.

In this sample, this clonotype turned up a few times. The V gene is TRBV6-1, the J gene TRBJ1-5; D is undetermined. The germline V gene encodes CDR1 MNHNS and CDR2 SASEGT. The CDR3 has 14 amino acids. Between the trimmed V and J ends, which lost 8 bases and 3 bases, there was a span of 14 bases. The CDR3 protein is CASFTGPYNQPQHF. Here the CDR3 DNA reads TGTGCCAGCTTTACCGGGCCGTACAATCAGCCCCAGCATTTT.

The sample holds many counts of this clonotype. The J gene is TRBJ1-5, the V gene TRBV7-2; D perhaps matches TRBD1 (6 bases). Germline assignment: CDR1 SGHTA and CDR2 FQGNSA. Trimming shortened V by 5 bases and J by 6 bases, and 11 bases separated the two germline ends. The CDR3 loop spans 13 amino acids. The CDR3 is CASSQGGSQPQHF. CDR3 bases: TGTGCCAGCAGCCAAGGGGGGAGTCAGCCCCAGCATTTT.

The chain combines TRBV20-1 with TRBJ1-5, with D possibly matching TRBD1 (5 bases). V was trimmed by 0 bases and J by 5 bases, leaving 11 bases between them. CDR1 and CDR2 (germline): DFQATT, SNEGSKA (reference sequence). This CDR3 has 14 amino acids. CDR3 loop: CSAREGGGDQPQHF. The CDR3, as DNA: TGCAGTGCTAGAGAGGGGGGTGGGGATCAGCCCCAGCATTTT.

The chain's CDR3 is CASSLIAGEVTGELFF. In DNA, the CDR3 is TGTGCCAGCAGCCTAATAGCGGGGGAGGTTACCGGGGAGCTGTTTTTT. V is TRBV5-4 and J is TRBJ2-2; 9 positions match TRBD2. Germline values: CDR1 SGHNT, CDR2 YYREEE (reference sequence). The CDR3 is 16 residues long. After removal of 4 bases from V and 5 bases from J, the junction contained 9 bases not matched to a gene.

CDR3 region: CASSFGSLDTQYF. CDR3 nucleotides: TGTGCCAGCAGCTTTGGGTCCCTCGATACGCAGTATTTT. V gene TRBV7-2 combines with J gene TRBJ2-3, with D hard to call. Trimming took 3 bases from V and 6 from J, leaving 10 bases between them. From germline, CDR1 is SGHTA and CDR2 FQGNSA. The CDR3 is made up of 13 amino acids.

This clonotype has a handful of counts. The chain recombines TRBV7-9 with TRBJ1-2; 8 bases match TRBD1. The trim removed 4 bases at V and 3 bases at J, leaving 7 bases unmatched. Germline loops: CDR1 SEHNR, CDR2 FQNEAQ (reference sequence). This CDR3 is built from 15 residues. The CDR3 sequence is CASSSRDRRYYGYTF. The CDR3 DNA reads as TGTGCCAGCAGCTCCCGGGACAGGAGGTACTATGGCTACACCTTC. Drawing the rest from reference TRBV7-9 and TRBJ1-2, the complete variable domain is DTGVSQNPRHKITKRGQNVTFRCDPISEHNRLYWYRQTLGQGPEFLTYFQNEAQLEKSRLLSDRFSAERPKGSFSTLEIQRTEQGDSAMYLCASSSRDRRYYGYTFGSGTRLTVV.

This chain uses TRBV4-1 with TRBJ2-1, with TRBD2 matching over 11 bases. Germline V gives CDR1 MGHRA, CDR2 YSYEKL. CDR3 size: 17 residues. V lost 0 bases, J lost 4 bases, and 5 bases stayed unmatched. The CDR3 reads CASSQETSGSLYNEQFF. CDR3 DNA: TGCGCCAGCAGCCAAGAAACTAGCGGGAGTTTATACAATGAGCAGTTCTTC.